Below, 29 T cell receptor beta chains from the same sample are listed, as sequenced in a study of shared clonotypes between healthy human individuals (dated by TCRdb to about 2020). Library method: the immunoSEQ multiplex PCR assay. TCRdb carries this immuneACCESS record with in-frame sequences only. Its versions omit some clonotypes, under half of them owing to an unresolved V gene in the studies checked, with the rest unexplained. Counted in this sample were about 1 million clones; about 80% of them appeared once. The top ten clones comprise approximately 0.5% of the sample. The material sequenced was memory CD4+ T cells from PBMCs. The sample's cell subset or site label, in plain terms: CD45RA-negative fraction. The receptors were sampled from a man between 18 and 29 years old in good health. Some clones in this sample may be carry-over from other donors' samples.

Notes on this clone: Other DNA sequences in the same sample also yield this CDR3. The rearrangement joins TRBV30 to TRBJ1-2; D is ambiguous. The CDR3 is made up of 12 amino acids. CDR1 and CDR2 (germline): GTSNPN, SVGIG (reference sequence). Trimming left V 1 base short and J 4 bases short, with 7 bases between. In DNA form, the CDR3 reads TGTGCCTGGAGTGCGGGCAGCTATGGCTACACCTTC. Protein sequence: CAWSAGSYGYTF.

This chain uses TRBV7-9 with TRBJ2-3; 7 positions match TRBD2. J gave up 5 bases and V 3 bases, and 5 bases lay outside the gene matches. Germline CDR1 and CDR2: SEHNR and FQNEAQ (reference sequence). The CDR3 length is 14 residues. The CDR3 region is CASSFGVAGDTQYF. CDR3 in DNA: TGTGCCAGCAGCTTCGGAGTAGCGGGAGATACGCAGTATTTT.

This sequence joins TRBV18 and TRBJ1-1; D ambiguous. Trimming stripped 3 bases from V and 4 bases from J, with 6 bases between. This CDR3 region has 12 residues. The germline gives CDR1 KGHSH, CDR2 LQKENI. CDR3: CASSPAGTEAFF. As DNA, the CDR3 is TGTGCCAGCTCACCGGCGGGCACTGAAGCTTTCTTT.

The chain links TRBV28 to TRBJ1-4; a weak D match, TRBD1 (5 bases). The V end was cut by 2 bases, the J end by 9 bases, with 34 bases between. Germline lookup yields CDR1 MDHEN and CDR2 SYDVKM. The CDR3 covers 21 residues. In nucleotides, the CDR3 is TGTGCCAGCAGTTTAACGCTCGGGGGGACGGGACCGGGCACAGTTAGGAAAAAACTGTTTTTT. This gives the protein CASSLTLGGTGPGTVRKKLFF.

This sequence joins TRBV30 and TRBJ2-3, with D perhaps matching TRBD1 or TRBD2 (5 bases each). Trimming left V 0 bases short and J 2 bases short, with 12 bases between. The CDR3 totals 15 residues. The germline V gene encodes CDR1 GTSNPN and CDR2 SVGIG (reference sequence). The CDR3 protein is CAWSVAGRYTDTQYF. The CDR3 DNA sequence: TGTGCCTGGAGTGTAGCAGGGAGATACACAGATACGCAGTATTTT.

This clone came up once. The genes are TRBV7-9 and TRBJ1-2, with 9 bases matching TRBD1. The germline V gene has CDR1 SEHNR and CDR2 FQNEAQ (reference sequence). The junction had 8 bases not matched to a gene; V was cut back by 5 bases and J by 4 bases. The CDR3 length is 15 residues. The CDR3 reads CASSPGDRVIYGYTF. CDR3 in DNA: TGTGCCAGCAGCCCCGGGGACAGGGTAATCTATGGCTACACCTTC.

The gene calls are TRBV5-1 and TRBJ2-3, with 10 bases matching TRBD2. CDR1 and CDR2 (germline): SGHRS, YFSETQ. The length of the CDR3 is 15 residues. Germline trimming cut 6 bases from V and 4 bases from J; bases unmatched to any gene: 8. Here the CDR3 reads CASNLAGVGADTQYF. For the CDR3, the DNA is TGCGCCAGCAACCTAGCGGGAGTAGGGGCAGATACGCAGTATTTT.

The rearrangement links TRBV7-2 to TRBJ2-1; D is undetermined. CDR3 length: 13 residues. Deletions cut 2 bases from V and 15 bases from J, with 17 bases between. Per the germline V gene, CDR1 is SGHTA and CDR2 is FQGNSA. The CDR3 sequence is CASSLYETTTGFF. The DNA of the CDR3 is TGTGCCAGCAGCTTATACGAGACCACCACCGGGTTCTTC.

This CDR3 reads CASSLAGAGGYF. The CDR3 region has the DNA TGTGCCAGCAGCTTAGCCGGCGCGGGCGGGTACTTC. The chain is built from TRBV7-9 and TRBJ2-7; a possible D gene is TRBD2 (5 bases). Germline V lookup: CDR1 SEHNR, CDR2 FQNEAQ (reference sequence). The length of the CDR3 is 12 residues. Trimming took off 0 bases at V and 12 bases at J, with 12 bases between the two ends.

CDR3 nucleotide sequence: TGTGCCAGCAGTAACAGGGGGCTGGGAGATACGCAGTATTTT. Protein sequence: CASSNRGLGDTQYF. The V call is TRBV6-5, the J call TRBJ2-3; 9 bases align to TRBD1. There are 14 residues in the CDR3. J was trimmed by 5 bases and V by 5 bases; bases with no gene match: 5. CDR1 and CDR2 from the germline V gene are MNHEY and SVGAGI.

In its sample, this clone was seen a few times. This chain uses TRBV5-1 with TRBJ2-7; 9 nucleotides agree with TRBD2. The CDR3 covers 15 residues. V lost 0 bases and J lost 4; bases outside the gene matches: 5. Germline V gene data show CDR1 as SGHRS and CDR2 as YFSETQ. Here the CDR3 reads CASSLVSGSTYEQYF. The CDR3, as DNA: TGCGCCAGCAGCTTGGTTAGCGGGAGTACTTACGAGCAGTACTTC.

Written as DNA, the CDR3 is TGTGCCAGCAGCTTAGCCAGGTCCCAATACCAATCCTACGAGCAGTACTTC. This translates into CASSLARSQYQSYEQYF. The chain has TRBV7-9 and TRBJ2-7; D remains ambiguous. There are 17 residues in the CDR3. V lost 0 bases to trimming and J lost 1 base, with 16 bases between them. Germline V gives CDR1 SEHNR, CDR2 FQNEAQ (reference sequence).

This chain joins TRBV7-2 and TRBJ2-1; a weak D match, TRBD2 (5 bases). V lost 6 bases and J lost 10, with 10 bases in between. The CDR3 sequence is 11 residues long. The germline V gene has CDR1 SGHTA and CDR2 FQGNSA. This chain's CDR3 is CASRSAVEQFF. CDR3 bases: TGTGCCAGCAGGTCAGCGGTAGAGCAGTTCTTC.

This chain uses TRBV13 with TRBJ1-2, with D possibly being TRBD1 (6 bases). CDR3 length: 15 residues. Germline CDR1 reads PRHDT; CDR2 reads FYEKMQ (reference sequence). Trimming pared 5 bases from V and 0 bases from J, leaving 13 bases between. The CDR3 is CASSSRTVANYGYTF. The CDR3 nucleotides are TGTGCCAGCAGCAGCCGGACAGTAGCTAACTATGGCTACACCTTC. Filled out from reference TRBV13 and TRBJ1-2, the complete variable domain reads AAGVIQSPRHLIKEKRETATLKCYPIPRHDTVYWYQQGPGQDPQFLISFYEKMQSDKGSIPDRFSAQQFSDYHSELNMSSLELGDSALYFCASSSRTVANYGYTFGSGTRLTVV.

The V call is TRBV6-1, the J call TRBJ2-1, with 8 bases aligning to TRBD2. V was clipped by 5 bases and J by 10 bases; unmatched bases: 10. This CDR3 has 14 amino acids. Germline values: CDR1 MNHNS, CDR2 SASEGT. CDR3 nucleotides: TGTGCCAGCAGTAATAGCGGGGCATACCGGGAGCAGTTCTTC. Residues: CASSNSGAYREQFF.

The rearrangement joins TRBV30 to TRBJ2-3, with TRBD2 as a possible D gene (6 bases). The CDR3 is 16 residues long. CDR1 GTSNPN and CDR2 SVGIG come from the germline V gene (reference sequence). Trimming took off 3 bases at V and 2 bases at J, with 18 bases between the two ends. The CDR3 sequence: CAWSALGTGNTDTQYF. In DNA, the CDR3 is TGTGCCTGGAGCGCACTCGGGACTGGAAACACAGATACGCAGTATTTT.

This chain links TRBV27 with TRBJ2-2; the D gene is possibly TRBD1 (6 bases). V lost 5 bases to trimming and J lost 3 bases, with 7 bases between them. The CDR3 totals 13 residues. Germline-derived CDR1 and CDR2 are MNHEY and SMNVEV (reference sequence). The CDR3 sequence is CASSPGDTGELFF. The CDR3, as DNA: TGTGCCAGCAGTCCAGGGGACACCGGGGAGCTGTTTTTT.

This rearrangement joins TRBV7-2 to TRBJ2-2; no clear D. Germline CDR1 SGHTA, CDR2 FQGNSA. V lost 5 bases, J lost 4 bases, and 8 bases lay in between. This CDR3 has 13 amino acids. CDR3 protein: CASSPFSTGELFF. DNA of the CDR3: TGTGCCAGCAGCCCCTTTTCCACCGGGGAGCTGTTTTTT.

The chain is built from TRBV7-2 and TRBJ1-2, with a weak D call TRBD1 (6 bases). Germline CDR1 SGHTA, CDR2 FQGNSA. V lost 3 bases to trimming and J lost 6 bases, with 11 bases between them. There are 13 residues in the CDR3. The CDR3 is CASSLHREDGYTF. The CDR3 region has the DNA TGTGCCAGCAGCTTGCACAGGGAGGATGGCTACACCTTC.

The V gene is TRBV2, the J gene TRBJ2-5, with D perhaps TRBD2 (6 bases). Germline V gene data show CDR1 as SNHLY and CDR2 as FYNNEI. Trimming removed 1 base from V and 7 bases from J, with 13 bases in between. The CDR3 consists of 14 residues. CDR3 DNA: TGTGCCAGCAGTGAAGTGGGGGGACGGGGGACCCAGTACTTC. Encoded protein: CASSEVGGRGTQYF.

V usage is TRBV11-1 and J usage is TRBJ1-2; D gene uncertain. V was clipped by 5 bases and J by 4 bases, with 17 bases between them. CDR1 and CDR2 from the germline V gene are SGHAT and FQDESV (reference sequence). The CDR3 runs to 15 residues. DNA for the CDR3: TGTGCCAGCAGCCCCGAACCCACAAGTCTCTATGGCTACACCTTC. This gives the protein CASSPEPTSLYGYTF.

The V call is TRBV9, the J call TRBJ2-1; 7 bases are a match to TRBD1. The CDR3 length is 15 residues. The V and J ends lost 4 bases and 4 bases, in that order; junction bases with no gene match: 8. The germline V gene has CDR1 SGDLS and CDR2 YYNGEE. As DNA, the CDR3 is TGTGCCAGCAGCTCAGATGGGGACAGATACAATGAGCAGTTCTTC. Translating it yields CASSSDGDRYNEQFF.

The J gene is TRBJ1-2, the V gene TRBV19; D possibly corresponds to TRBD1 (6 bases). Germline CDR1 is LNHDA and CDR2 is SQIVND (reference sequence). The CDR3 spans 14 residues. Between the trimmed V and J ends, which lost 2 bases and 4 bases, there was a span of 11 bases. The CDR3 bases are TGTGCCAGTAGTATATCGACAGGTGGCTATGGCTACACCTTC. Amino acid sequence: CASSISTGGYGYTF. The entire variable domain, with the rest obtained from reference TRBV19 and TRBJ1-2, is as follows: DGGITQSPKYLFRKEGQNVTLSCEQNLNHDAMYWYRQDPGQGLRLIYYSQIVNDFQKGDIAEGYSVSREKKESFPLTVTSAQKNPTAFYLCASSISTGGYGYTFGSGTRLTVV.

The chain uses TRBV2 and TRBJ2-1; 7 nucleotides align to TRBD1. CDR3 length equals 14 residues. The V gene's germline CDR1 is SNHLY and CDR2 FYNNEI. V lost 10 bases to trimming and J lost 4 bases; unmatched junction nucleotides: 10. This chain's CDR3 is CATLRDRNYNEQFF. CDR3 DNA sequence: TGTGCCACCCTTAGGGACAGAAATTACAATGAGCAGTTCTTC.

The gene calls are TRBV2 and TRBJ2-1; 7 bases are a match to TRBD1. This CDR3 is built from 15 residues. The germline V gene encodes CDR1 SNHLY and CDR2 FYNNEI. The V gene end was trimmed by 6 bases and the J gene end by 6 bases; junction bases not matched to a gene: 11. The CDR3 region has the DNA TGTGCCAGCAGGGCCGGGACAGAGTTTATCAATGAGCAGTTCTTC. This sequence encodes CASRAGTEFINEQFF.

The chain couples TRBV6-5 to TRBJ1-5; D may be TRBD1 (6 bases). The CDR3 loop spans 15 amino acids. Between the trimmed V and J ends, which lost 6 bases and 1 base, there was a span of 13 bases. Looked up from germline, CDR1 is MNHEY and CDR2 is SVGAGI. The CDR3 coding sequence is TGTGCCAGCAGCTACGGACAGCTCAGCAATCAGCCCCAGCATTTT. Translated: CASSYGQLSNQPQHF.

In this sample, this clone turned up once. V usage is TRBV15 and J usage is TRBJ2-7; TRBD1 or TRBD2 may be the D gene (6 bases each). The CDR3 covers 15 residues. CDR1 is LNHNV, CDR2 YYDKDF, per germline (reference sequence). The ends were cut back, 0 bases at V and 6 bases at J, with 15 bases in the middle. DNA of the CDR3: TGTGCCACCAGCAGAGATGTCGGGGGCGCGACCGAGCAGTACTTC. Translating gives CATSRDVGGATEQYF.

V is TRBV18 and J is TRBJ1-5; no reliable D call. CDR1 and CDR2 (germline): KGHSH, LQKENI. Trimming took 1 base from V and 0 from J, leaving 10 bases between them. The CDR3 is 16 residues long. CDR3 protein: CASSPRAVRSNQPQHF. CDR3 DNA: TGTGCCAGCTCACCACGGGCCGTCCGTAGCAATCAGCCCCAGCATTTT.

In its sample, this clone was seen a few times. This chain connects TRBV10-2 to TRBJ2-7; no definite D call. Germline CDR1 is WSHSY and CDR2 is SAAADI. V was shortened by 2 bases and J by 3 bases, with 5 bases between the two germline ends. This CDR3 has 12 residues. CDR3 residues: CASSEGFYEQYF. The CDR3 DNA follows: TGCGCCAGCAGTGAGGGGTTCTACGAGCAGTACTTC.